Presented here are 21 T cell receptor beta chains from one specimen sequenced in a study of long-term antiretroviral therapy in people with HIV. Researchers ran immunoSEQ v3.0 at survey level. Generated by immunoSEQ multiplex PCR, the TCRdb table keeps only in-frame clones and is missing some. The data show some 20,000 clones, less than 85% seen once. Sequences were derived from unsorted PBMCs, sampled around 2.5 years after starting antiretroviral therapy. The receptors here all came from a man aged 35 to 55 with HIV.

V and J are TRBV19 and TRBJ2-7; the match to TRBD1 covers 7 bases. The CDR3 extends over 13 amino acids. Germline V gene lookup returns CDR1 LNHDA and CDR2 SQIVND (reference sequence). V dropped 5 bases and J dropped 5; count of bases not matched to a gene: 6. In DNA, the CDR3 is TGTGCCAGTAGTCCCGTGACAGGGAACGAGCAGTACTTC. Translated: CASSPVTGNEQYF.

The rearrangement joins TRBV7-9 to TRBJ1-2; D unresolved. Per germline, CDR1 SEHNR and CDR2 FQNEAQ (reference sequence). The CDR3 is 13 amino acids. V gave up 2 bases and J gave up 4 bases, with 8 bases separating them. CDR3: CASSLKGSYGYTF. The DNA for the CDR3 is TGTGCCAGCAGCTTAAAGGGAAGCTATGGCTACACCTTC.

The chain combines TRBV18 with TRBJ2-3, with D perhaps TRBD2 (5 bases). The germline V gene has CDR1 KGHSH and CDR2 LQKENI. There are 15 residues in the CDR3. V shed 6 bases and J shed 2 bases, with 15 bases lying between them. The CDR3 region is CASSPEGIYTDTQYF. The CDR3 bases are TGTGCCAGCTCCCCTGAGGGAATATACACAGATACGCAGTATTTT. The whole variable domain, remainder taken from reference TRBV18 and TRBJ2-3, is NAGVMQNPRHLVRRRGQEARLRCSPMKGHSHVYWYRQLPEEGLKFMVYLQKENIIDESGMPKERFSAEFPKEGPSILRIQQVVRGDSAAYFCASSPEGIYTDTQYFGPGTRLTVL.

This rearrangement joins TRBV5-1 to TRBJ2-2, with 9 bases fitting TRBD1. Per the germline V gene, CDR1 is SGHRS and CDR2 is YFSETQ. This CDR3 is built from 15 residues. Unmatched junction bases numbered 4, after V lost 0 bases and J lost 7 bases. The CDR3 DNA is TGCGCCAGCAGCTTGGCCGGACAGGGGATCGGGGAGCTGTTTTTT. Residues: CASSLAGQGIGELFF.

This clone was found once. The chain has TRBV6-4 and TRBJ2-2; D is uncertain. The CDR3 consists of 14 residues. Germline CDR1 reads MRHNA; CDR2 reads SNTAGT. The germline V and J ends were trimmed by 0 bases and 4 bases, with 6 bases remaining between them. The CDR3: CASSDSPTTGELFF. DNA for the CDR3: TGTGCCAGCAGTGACTCTCCCACCACCGGGGAGCTGTTTTTT.

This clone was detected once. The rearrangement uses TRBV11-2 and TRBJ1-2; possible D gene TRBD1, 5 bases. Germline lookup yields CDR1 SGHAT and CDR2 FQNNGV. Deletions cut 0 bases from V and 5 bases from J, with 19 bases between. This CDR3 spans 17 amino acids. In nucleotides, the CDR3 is TGTGCCAGCAGCTTAGAAGTTTCCCATCGGGGCGGATATGGCTACACCTTC. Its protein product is CASSLEVSHRGGYGYTF.

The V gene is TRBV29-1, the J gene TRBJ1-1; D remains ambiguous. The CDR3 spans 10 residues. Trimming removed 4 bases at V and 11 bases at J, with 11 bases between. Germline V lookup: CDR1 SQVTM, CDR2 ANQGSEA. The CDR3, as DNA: TGCAGCGTTGTGCGAGTGGACGCTTTCTTT. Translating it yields CSVVRVDAFF.

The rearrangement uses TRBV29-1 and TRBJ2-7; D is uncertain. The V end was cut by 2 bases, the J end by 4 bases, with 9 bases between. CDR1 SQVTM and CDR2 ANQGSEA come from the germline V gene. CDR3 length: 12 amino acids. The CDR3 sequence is CSVESVGYEQYF. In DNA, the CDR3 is TGCAGCGTTGAATCAGTAGGTTACGAGCAGTACTTC.

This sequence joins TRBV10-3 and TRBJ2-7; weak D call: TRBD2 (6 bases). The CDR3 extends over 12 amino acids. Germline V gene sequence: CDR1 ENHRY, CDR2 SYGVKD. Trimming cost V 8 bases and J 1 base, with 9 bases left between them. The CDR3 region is CAIGGLSYEQYF. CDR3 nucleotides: TGTGCCATCGGAGGACTATCCTACGAGCAGTACTTC.

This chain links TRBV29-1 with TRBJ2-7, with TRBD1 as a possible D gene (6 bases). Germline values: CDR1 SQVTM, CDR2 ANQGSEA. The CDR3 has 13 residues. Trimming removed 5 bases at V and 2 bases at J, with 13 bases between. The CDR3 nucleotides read TGCAGCGTTTGGTCAGGGGTCGCCTACGAGCAGTACTTC. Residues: CSVWSGVAYEQYF.

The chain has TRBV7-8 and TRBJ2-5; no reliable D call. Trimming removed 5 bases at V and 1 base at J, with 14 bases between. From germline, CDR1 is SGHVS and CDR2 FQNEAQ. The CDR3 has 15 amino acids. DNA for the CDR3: TGTGCCAGCAGCGAATACACCGGTCCCCAAGAGACCCAGTACTTC. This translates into CASSEYTGPQETQYF.

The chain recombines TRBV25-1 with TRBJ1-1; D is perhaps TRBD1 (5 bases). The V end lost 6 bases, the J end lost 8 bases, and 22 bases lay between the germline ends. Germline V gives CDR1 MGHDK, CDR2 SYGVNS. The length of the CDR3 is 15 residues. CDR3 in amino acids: CASRSTGQGPQEAFF. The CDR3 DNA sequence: TGTGCCAGCAGATCCACAGGTCAGGGACCCCAAGAAGCTTTCTTT.

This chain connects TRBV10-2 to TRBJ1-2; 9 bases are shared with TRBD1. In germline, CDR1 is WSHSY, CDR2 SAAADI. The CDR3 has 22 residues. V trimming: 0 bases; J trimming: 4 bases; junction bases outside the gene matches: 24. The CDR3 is CASSESTGDRVEFPGAPYGYTF. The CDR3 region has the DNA TGCGCCAGCAGTGAGTCGACTGGGGACAGGGTTGAGTTTCCCGGAGCTCCCTATGGCTACACCTTC.

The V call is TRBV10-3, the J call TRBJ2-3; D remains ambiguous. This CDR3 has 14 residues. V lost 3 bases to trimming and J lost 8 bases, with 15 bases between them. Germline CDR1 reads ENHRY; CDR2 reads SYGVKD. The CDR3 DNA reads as TGTGCCATCAGTGAAGAGGAGAGGCCTGGTACGCAGTATTTT. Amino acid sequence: CAISEEERPGTQYF.

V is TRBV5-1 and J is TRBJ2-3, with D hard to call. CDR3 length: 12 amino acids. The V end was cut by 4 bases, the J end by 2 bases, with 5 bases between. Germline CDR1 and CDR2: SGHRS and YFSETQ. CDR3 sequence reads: CASSQVTDTQYF. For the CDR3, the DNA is TGCGCCAGCAGCCAGGTCACAGATACGCAGTATTTT.

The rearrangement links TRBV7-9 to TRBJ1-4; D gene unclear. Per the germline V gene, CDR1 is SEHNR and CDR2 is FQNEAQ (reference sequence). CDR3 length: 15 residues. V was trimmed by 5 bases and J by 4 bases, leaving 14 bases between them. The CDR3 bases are TGTGCCAGCAGCCTCCACTGGAACGGTAATGAAAAACTGTTTTTT. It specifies CASSLHWNGNEKLFF.

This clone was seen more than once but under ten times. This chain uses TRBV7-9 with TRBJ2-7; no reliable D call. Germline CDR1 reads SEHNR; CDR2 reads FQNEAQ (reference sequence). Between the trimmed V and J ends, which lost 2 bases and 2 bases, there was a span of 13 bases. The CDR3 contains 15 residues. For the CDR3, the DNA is TGTGCCAGCAGCTTATCCCCGGACGGTGCCTACGAGCAGTACTTC. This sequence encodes CASSLSPDGAYEQYF. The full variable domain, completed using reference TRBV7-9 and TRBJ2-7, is DTGVSQNPRHKITKRGQNVTFRCDPISEHNRLYWYRQTLGQGPEFLTYFQNEAQLEKSRLLSDRFSAERPKGSFSTLEIQRTEQGDSAMYLCASSLSPDGAYEQYFGPGTRLTVT.

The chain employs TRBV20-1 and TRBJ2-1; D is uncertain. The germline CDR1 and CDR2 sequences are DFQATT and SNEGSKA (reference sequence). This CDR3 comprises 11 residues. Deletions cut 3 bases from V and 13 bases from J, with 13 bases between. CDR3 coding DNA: TGCAGTGCTAGGGAGACGGGCCACCAGTTCTTC. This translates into CSARETGHQFF.

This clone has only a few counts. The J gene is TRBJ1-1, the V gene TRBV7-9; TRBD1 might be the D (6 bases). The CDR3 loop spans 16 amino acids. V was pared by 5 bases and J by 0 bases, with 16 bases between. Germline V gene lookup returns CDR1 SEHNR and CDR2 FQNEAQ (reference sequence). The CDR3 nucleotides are TGTGCCAGCAGCCCCCGGGACAAGAACATGAACACTGAAGCTTTCTTT. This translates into CASSPRDKNMNTEAFF.

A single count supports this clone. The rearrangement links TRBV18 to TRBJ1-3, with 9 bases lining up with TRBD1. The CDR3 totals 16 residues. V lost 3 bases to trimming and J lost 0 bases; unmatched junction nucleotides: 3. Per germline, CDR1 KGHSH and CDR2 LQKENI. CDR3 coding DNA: TGTGCCAGCTCACCCAGGGACAGGGTCTCTGGAAACACCATATATTTT. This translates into CASSPRDRVSGNTIYF.

The CDR3 DNA reads TGCGCCAGCAGCCAAGAGAGGGTGGGCAGGGGCACAGATACGCAGTATTTT. Translating gives CASSQERVGRGTDTQYF. J is TRBJ2-3 and V is TRBV4-1; D tentatively fits TRBD1 or TRBD2 (5 bases each). This CDR3 region has 17 residues. The V end was cut by 0 bases, the J end by 1 base, with 14 bases between. Germline V CDR1 and CDR2: MGHRA, YSYEKL.